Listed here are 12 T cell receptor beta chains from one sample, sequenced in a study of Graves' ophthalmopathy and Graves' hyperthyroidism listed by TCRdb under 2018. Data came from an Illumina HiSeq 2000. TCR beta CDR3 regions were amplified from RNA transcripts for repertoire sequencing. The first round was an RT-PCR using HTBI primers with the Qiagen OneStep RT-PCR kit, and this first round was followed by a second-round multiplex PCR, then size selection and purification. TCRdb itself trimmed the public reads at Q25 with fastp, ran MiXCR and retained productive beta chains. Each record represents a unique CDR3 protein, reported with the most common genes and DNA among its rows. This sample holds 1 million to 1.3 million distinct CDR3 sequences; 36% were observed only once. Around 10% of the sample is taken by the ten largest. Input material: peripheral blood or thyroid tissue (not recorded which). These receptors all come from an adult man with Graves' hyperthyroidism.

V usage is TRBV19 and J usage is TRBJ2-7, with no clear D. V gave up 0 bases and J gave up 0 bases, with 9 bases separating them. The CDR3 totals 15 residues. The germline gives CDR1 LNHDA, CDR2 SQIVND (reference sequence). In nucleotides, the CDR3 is TGTGCCAGTAGTATAGACCAGGAGTCCTCCTACGAGCAGTACTTC. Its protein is CASSIDQESSYEQYF. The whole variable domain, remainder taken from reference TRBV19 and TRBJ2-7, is DGGITQSPKYLFRKEGQNVTLSCEQNLNHDAMYWYRQDPGQGLRLIYYSQIVNDFQKGDIAEGYSVSREKKESFPLTVTSAQKNPTAFYLCASSIDQESSYEQYFGPGTRLTVT.

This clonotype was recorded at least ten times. The CDR3 coding sequence is TGTGCCAGCAGCGTAGGGTCTGGGGGGAACCTCTATGGCTACACCTTC. Translating gives CASSVGSGGNLYGYTF. The chain carries TRBV9 and TRBJ1-2; D is possibly TRBD1 (5 bases). Deletions cut 0 bases from V and 4 bases from J, with 16 bases between. Germline CDR1 and CDR2: SGDLS and YYNGEE. The CDR3 is 16 amino acids.

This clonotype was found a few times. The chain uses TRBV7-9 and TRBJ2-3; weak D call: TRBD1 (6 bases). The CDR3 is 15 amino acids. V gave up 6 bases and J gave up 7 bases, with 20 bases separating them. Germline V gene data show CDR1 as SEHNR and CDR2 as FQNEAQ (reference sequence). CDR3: CASSPMLQGPHTQYF. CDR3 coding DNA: TGTGCCAGCAGTCCGATGCTACAGGGCCCCCATACGCAGTATTTT.

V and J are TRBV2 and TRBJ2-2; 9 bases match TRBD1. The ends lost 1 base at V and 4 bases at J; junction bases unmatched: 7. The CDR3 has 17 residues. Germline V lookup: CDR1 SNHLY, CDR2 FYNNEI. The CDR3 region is CASSEVPGQGVTGELFF. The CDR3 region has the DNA TGTGCCAGCAGTGAAGTTCCGGGACAGGGTGTCACCGGGGAGCTGTTTTTT.

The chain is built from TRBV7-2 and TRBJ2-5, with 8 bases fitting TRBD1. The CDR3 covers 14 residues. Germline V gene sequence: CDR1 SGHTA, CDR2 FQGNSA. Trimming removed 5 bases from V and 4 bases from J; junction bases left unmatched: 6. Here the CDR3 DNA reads TGTGCCAGCAGCGCCCTGACAGGGGTAGAGACCCAGTACTTC. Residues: CASSALTGVETQYF.

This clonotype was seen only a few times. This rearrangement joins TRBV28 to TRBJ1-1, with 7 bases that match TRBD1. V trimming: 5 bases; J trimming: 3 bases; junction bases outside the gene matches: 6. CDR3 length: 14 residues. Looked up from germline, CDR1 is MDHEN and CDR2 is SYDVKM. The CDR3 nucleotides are TGTGCCAGCAGTCAGACAGGGTGGGACACTGAAGCTTTCTTT. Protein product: CASSQTGWDTEAFF.

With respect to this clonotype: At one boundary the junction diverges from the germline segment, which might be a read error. CDR3 in DNA: TGTGCCAGCAGTGAATTCGGGGGGAGTCAGCCCCGGCATTTT. It yields the protein CASSEFGGSQPRHF. The chain carries TRBV10-3 and TRBJ1-5; maybe TRBD1 (5 bases). The CDR3 has 14 residues. Germline V CDR1 and CDR2: ENHRY, SYGVKD.

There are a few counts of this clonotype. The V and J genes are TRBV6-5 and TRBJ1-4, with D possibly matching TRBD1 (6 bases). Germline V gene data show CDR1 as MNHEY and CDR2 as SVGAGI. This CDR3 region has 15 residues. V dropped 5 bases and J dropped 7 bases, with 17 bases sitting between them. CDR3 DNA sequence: TGTGCCAGCAGTGGAGGGGGGGGATCGGGTGAAAAACTGTTTTTT. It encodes CASSGGGGSGEKLFF.

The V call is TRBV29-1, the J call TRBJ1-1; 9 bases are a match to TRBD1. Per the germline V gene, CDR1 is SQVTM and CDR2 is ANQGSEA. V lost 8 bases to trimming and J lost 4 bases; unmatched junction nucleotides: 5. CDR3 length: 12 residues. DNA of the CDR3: TGCAGCCCACAGGGGGCTGGCACTGAAGCTTTCTTT. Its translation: CSPQGAGTEAFF.

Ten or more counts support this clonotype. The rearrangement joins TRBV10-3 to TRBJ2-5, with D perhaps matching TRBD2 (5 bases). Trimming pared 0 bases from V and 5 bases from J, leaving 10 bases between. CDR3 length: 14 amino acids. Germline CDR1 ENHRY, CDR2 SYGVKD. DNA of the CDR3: TGTGCCATCAGTGAGTCTAGAGGGTCGGAGACCCAGTACTTC. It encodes CAISESRGSETQYF.

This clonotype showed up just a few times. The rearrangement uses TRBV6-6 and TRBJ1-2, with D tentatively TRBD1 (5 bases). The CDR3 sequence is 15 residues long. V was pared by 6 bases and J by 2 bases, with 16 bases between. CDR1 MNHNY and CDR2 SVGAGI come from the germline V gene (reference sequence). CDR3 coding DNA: TGTGCCAGCAGAGAGGGGTTTTGGGACAACTATGGCTACACCTTC. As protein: CASREGFWDNYGYTF.

In DNA, the CDR3 is TGCAGCGTCCAACCTCGGAACACCATATATTTT. It yields the protein CSVQPRNTIYF. V and J are TRBV29-1 and TRBJ1-3, with no clear D. Germline lookup yields CDR1 SQVTM and CDR2 ANQGSEA. V lost 6 bases and J 7 bases, leaving 10 bases between the germline ends. The CDR3 contains 11 residues.